Listed below are T cell receptor beta chains from one sample, sequenced in a study of shared T cell receptors in the human thymus. Assay used: immunoSEQ multiplex PCR; TCRdb lists only in-frame clones, some missing. The sample lists 540,000 or so clones, roughly 74% occurring once. The same sample was also used in a study of human thymus T cells.

The sample was thymocytes. These receptors were collected from a boy in the first two years of life with a congenital heart defect. CDR3s include the opening cysteine and the closing phenylalanine or tryptophan. A D gene is named only where the DNA matches it firmly. A clone size is listed for some rows: how often the clone was seen (once, few, many), or a class if it is expanded.

d_gene,abundance,j_gene,v_gene,CDR3nt,CDR3aa
.,once,TRBJ2-2,TRBV7-9,TGTGCCAGCAGCCGGCCTGGGCAGGAGAACACCGGGGAGCTGTTTTTT,CASSRPGQENTGELFF
.,once,TRBJ2-3,TRBV4-3,TGCGCCAGCAGCCTAACCCCTCGGAGGAGCGGGGGACAGACAGATACGCAGTATTTT,CASSLTPRRSGGQTDTQYF
TRBD2,.,TRBJ2-5,TRBV11-2,TGTGCCAGCAGCCCCGGGGGGACTAGTAAAGAGACCCAGTACTTC,CASSPGGTSKETQYF
TRBD2,.,TRBJ2-2,TRBV4-2,TGTGCCAGCAGCCAAGAGCGTGAAGCTAGCGGGACGAACACCGGGGAGCTGTTTTTT,CASSQEREASGTNTGELFF
TRBD2,.,TRBJ2-7,TRBV4-2,TGTGCCAGGCCTCAACCGGGACTAGCACTAATCCCCTACGAGCAGTACTTC,CARPQPGLALIPYEQYF
.,.,TRBJ2-3,TRBV10-1,TGCGCCAGCAGTGATGTAGCGGAGGATTGCACAGATACGCAGTATTTT,CASSDVAEDCTDTQYF
.,.,TRBJ2-3,TRBV7-2,TGTGCCAGCAGCTTAGTACGGGAATCTTCCATCTACAGCACAGATACGCAGTATTTT,CASSLVRESSIYSTDTQYF
TRBD1,.,TRBJ2-7,TRBV14,TGTGCCAGCAGCCATCCTGGGACAGGCTCTGGGTGCGAGCAGTACTTC,CASSHPGTGSGCEQYF
TRBD2,.,TRBJ2-1,TRBV5-4,TGTGCCAGCAGCGTCCCCGGGACTAGCGGATATGGGCAGTTCTTC,CASSVPGTSGYGQFF
TRBD1,.,TRBJ2-4,TRBV5-1,TGCGCCAGCAGCTCGGGACAGCACCCAGCACTAGCCAAAAACATTCAGTACTTC,CASSSGQHPALAKNIQYF
TRBD2,.,TRBJ2-7,TRBV5-1,TGCGCCAGCAGCTGGGGACTAGCGGGAGCCCCGGGGACGTCCTACGAGCAGTACTTC,CASSWGLAGAPGTSYEQYF
.,.,TRBJ2-2,TRBV4-3,TGCGCCAGCAGTCCGAGACGGGAACGGAACACCGGGGAGCTGTTTTTT,CASSPRRERNTGELFF
.,.,TRBJ1-5,TRBV28,TGTGCCAGCAAGGGGGGAGGGTCCTTTTATAGCAATCAGCCCCAGCATTTT,CASKGGGSFYSNQPQHF
.,.,TRBJ2-3,TRBV19,TGTGCCAGTAGTATCGGGCCGACAGGCCTGGAGGCAGATACGCAGTATTTT,CASSIGPTGLEADTQYF
.,.,TRBJ1-2,TRBV2,TGTGCCAGCAGTGGGGGGGACTATGGCTACACCTTC,CASSGGDYGYTF
.,.,TRBJ2-3,TRBV9,TGTGCCAGACTGTCCAGTAGGGGAGATACGCAGTATTTT,CARLSSRGDTQYF
TRBD1,.,TRBJ2-5,TRBV15,TGTGCCACCAGCAGAGATCGACCCCTCGGCGGGACAGGCCAAGAGACCCAGTACTTC,CATSRDRPLGGTGQETQYF
.,.,TRBJ2-7,TRBV4-1,TGCGCCAGCAGCCAAGATTGGGACTTACTCTCCTACGAGCAGTACTTC,CASSQDWDLLSYEQYF
.,few,TRBJ1-4,TRBV4-3,TGCGCCAGCAGCCCCTTAAACCCCAGGGAAGGGGATGAAAAACTGTTTTTT,CASSPLNPREGDEKLFF
TRBD1,.,TRBJ2-7,TRBV27,TGTGCCAGCAGGGGGGGACAGGGTTTCCACGAGCAGTACTTC,CASRGGQGFHEQYF
.,.,TRBJ1-5,TRBV28,TGTGCCAGCAGCCCCAGACAGGCCAGCAATCAGCCCCAGCATTTT,CASSPRQASNQPQHF
TRBD2,.,TRBJ2-3,TRBV4-3,TGCGCCAGCAGCCAAGGACTAGCGGTCACAGATACGCAGTATTTT,CASSQGLAVTDTQYF
TRBD1,.,TRBJ2-4,TRBV5-6,TGTGCCAGCAGCTCAGAGGGACAGGAAAACATTCAGTACTTC,CASSSEGQENIQYF
.,.,TRBJ2-6,TRBV27,TGTGCCAGCAGTCCCCTAACGGGACTTACAACCTCTGGGGCCAACGTCCTGACTTTC,CASSPLTGLTTSGANVLTF
.,once,TRBJ2-5,TRBV6-1,TGTGCCAGCAGTGACTACAGGCGCCAAGAGACCCAGTACTTC,CASSDYRRQETQYF
.,few,TRBJ1-2,TRBV28,TGTGCCAGCAGTCCTAAGACAGTTAACTATGGCTACACCTTC,CASSPKTVNYGYTF
TRBD2,few,TRBJ2-1,TRBV10-3,TGTGCCATCAGTGAGGCTAACCTAGCGGGATCAGTCGATGAGCAGTTCTTC,CAISEANLAGSVDEQFF
TRBD1,.,TRBJ1-5,TRBV6-1,TGTGCCAGCACGACAGGGGAGGGTCAGCCCCAGCATTTT,CASTTGEGQPQHF
TRBD1,.,TRBJ1-1,TRBV10-3,TGTGCCATCAGTGAGAAGGACAGGGGGCGGACTGAAGCTTTCTTT,CAISEKDRGRTEAFF
.,.,TRBJ2-7,TRBV5-5,TGTGCCAGCACGCTGGATATTGGGGGACACGGCGAGCAGTACTTC,CASTLDIGGHGEQYF
TRBD1,.,TRBJ1-2,TRBV2,TGTGCCAGCTTACAGGGGCGAAACTATGGCTACACCTTC,CASLQGRNYGYTF
.,few,TRBJ2-7,TRBV6-5,TGTGCCAGCAGTTACGACCGGGACACTAGCTACGAGCAGTACTTC,CASSYDRDTSYEQYF
TRBD1,once,TRBJ2-1,TRBV5-4,TGTGCCAGCAGCTGGGACAGGGGATCCTACAATGAGCAGTTCTTC,CASSWDRGSYNEQFF
TRBD2,.,TRBJ2-3,TRBV27,TGTGCCAGCAGTCTCGGACTAGCGGGAGCTGTCACAGATACGCAGTATTTT,CASSLGLAGAVTDTQYF
.,.,TRBJ2-7,TRBV2,TGTGCCAGCAGTGCGAGGGACTCCTACGAGCAGTACTTC,CASSARDSYEQYF
.,.,TRBJ1-1,TRBV7-9,TGTGCCAGCAGCTTAGGAGGACAGTGGGGCTTGAACACTGAAGCTTTCTTT,CASSLGGQWGLNTEAFF
TRBD2,.,TRBJ2-2,TRBV25-1,TGTGCCAGCAGCGAGAGACTAGCGGGAATTGCCGAGGAGCTGTTTTTT,CASSERLAGIAEELFF
.,.,TRBJ1-1,TRBV13,TGTGCCAGCAGCCCTAAATTAGCCGGGAACACTGAAGCTTTCTTT,CASSPKLAGNTEAFF
TRBD1,.,TRBJ1-5,TRBV19,TGTGCCAGTAGTCCACGCGGGACAGGGGATGCGAGCAATCAGCCCCAGCATTTT,CASSPRGTGDASNQPQHF
TRBD1,few,TRBJ2-3,TRBV19,TGTGCCAGTAGTCCCCGTACACAGGGGGCCGGGGATACGCAGTATTTT,CASSPRTQGAGDTQYF
TRBD2,.,TRBJ2-1,TRBV5-4,TGTGCCAGCAGCTTGGATAGCGGGAGGTCCTACAATGAGCAGTTCTTC,CASSLDSGRSYNEQFF
.,.,TRBJ2-2,TRBV30,TGTGCCTGGAGTAGAGGGGGATCCGGGGAGCTGTTTTTT,CAWSRGGSGELFF
.,.,TRBJ2-7,TRBV25-1,TGTGCCAGCAGTGAGAGTTCCGGGAGAGCCCCCAACGAGCAGTACTTC,CASSESSGRAPNEQYF
TRBD2,.,TRBJ2-7,TRBV19,TGTGCCAGTAGTTCTGACGAGCGGGAGGGCCCGGGCGAGCAGTACTTC,CASSSDEREGPGEQYF